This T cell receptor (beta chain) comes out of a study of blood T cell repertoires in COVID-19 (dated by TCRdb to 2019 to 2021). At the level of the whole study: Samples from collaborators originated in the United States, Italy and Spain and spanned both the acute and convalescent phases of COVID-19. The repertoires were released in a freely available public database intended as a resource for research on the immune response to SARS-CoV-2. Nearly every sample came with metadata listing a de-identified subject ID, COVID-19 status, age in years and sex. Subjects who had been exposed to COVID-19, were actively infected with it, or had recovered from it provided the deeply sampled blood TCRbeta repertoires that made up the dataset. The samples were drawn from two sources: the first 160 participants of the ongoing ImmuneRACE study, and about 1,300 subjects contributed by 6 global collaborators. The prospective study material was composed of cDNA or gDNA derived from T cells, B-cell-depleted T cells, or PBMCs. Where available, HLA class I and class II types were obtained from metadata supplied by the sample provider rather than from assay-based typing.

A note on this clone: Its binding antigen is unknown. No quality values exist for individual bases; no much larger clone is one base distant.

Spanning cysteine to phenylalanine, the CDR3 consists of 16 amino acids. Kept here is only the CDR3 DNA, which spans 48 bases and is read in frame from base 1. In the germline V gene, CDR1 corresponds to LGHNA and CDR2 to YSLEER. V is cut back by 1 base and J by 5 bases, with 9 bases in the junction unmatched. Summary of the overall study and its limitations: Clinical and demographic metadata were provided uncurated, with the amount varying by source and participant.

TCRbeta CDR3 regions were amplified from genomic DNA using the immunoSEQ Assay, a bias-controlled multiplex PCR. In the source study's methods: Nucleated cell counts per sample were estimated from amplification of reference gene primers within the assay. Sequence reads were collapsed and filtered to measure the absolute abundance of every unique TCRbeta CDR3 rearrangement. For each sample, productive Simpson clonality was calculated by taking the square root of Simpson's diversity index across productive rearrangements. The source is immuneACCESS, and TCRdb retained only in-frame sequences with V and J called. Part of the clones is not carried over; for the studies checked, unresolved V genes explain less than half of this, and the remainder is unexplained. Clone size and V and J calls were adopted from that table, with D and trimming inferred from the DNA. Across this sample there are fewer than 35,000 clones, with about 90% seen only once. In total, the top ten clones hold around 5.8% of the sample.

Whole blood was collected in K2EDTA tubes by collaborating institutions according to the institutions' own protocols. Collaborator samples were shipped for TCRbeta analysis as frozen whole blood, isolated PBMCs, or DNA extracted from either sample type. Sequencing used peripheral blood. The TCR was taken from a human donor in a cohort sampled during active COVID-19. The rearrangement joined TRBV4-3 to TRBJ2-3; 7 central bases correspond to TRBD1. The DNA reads TGCGCCAGCAGCCAAGTGGCAGGGGGAGAGGGAGATACGCAGTATTTT. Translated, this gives CASSQVAGGEGDTQYF.